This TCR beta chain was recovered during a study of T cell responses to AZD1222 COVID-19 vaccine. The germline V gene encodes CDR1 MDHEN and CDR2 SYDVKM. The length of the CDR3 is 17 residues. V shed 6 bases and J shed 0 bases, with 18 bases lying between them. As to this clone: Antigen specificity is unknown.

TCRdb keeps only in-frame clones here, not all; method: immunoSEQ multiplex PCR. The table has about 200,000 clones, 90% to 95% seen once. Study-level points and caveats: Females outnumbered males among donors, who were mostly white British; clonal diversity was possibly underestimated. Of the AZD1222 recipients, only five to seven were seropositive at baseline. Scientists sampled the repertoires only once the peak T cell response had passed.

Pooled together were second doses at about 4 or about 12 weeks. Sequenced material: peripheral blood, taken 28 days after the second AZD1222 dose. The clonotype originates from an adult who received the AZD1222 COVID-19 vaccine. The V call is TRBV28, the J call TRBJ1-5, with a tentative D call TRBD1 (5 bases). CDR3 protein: CASRVGGSVYSNQPQHF. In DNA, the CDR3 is TGTGCCAGCAGAGTGGGGGGGTCAGTCTATAGCAATCAGCCCCAGCATTTT.